The rows below give T cell receptor beta chains drawn from one sample of a study of T-cell reconstitution after alpha-beta-depleted transplantation in children. In TCRdb, the PCR reads were re-called with MiXCR into one record per CDR3 protein. The data show 200,000 to 250,000 distinct CDR3 sequences, approximately 8% seen once. The starting material was PBMCs, mostly from graft donor cells, obtained 180 days after TCRalphabeta/CD19-depleted stem cell transplant. All receptors come from a male patient aged 10 to 17 who had a stem cell transplant for acute lymphoblastic leukemia, so the T cells may come from the graft donor. The CDR3 runs from the conserved cysteine through the conserved F or W. The order of the fields is clone size, J gene, V gene, D gene, CDR3 DNA, CDR3 protein. The D gene is left open where the match is weak. Clone size is stated in some rows and not others, as once, few, many or a class when expanded.

clone_size: many
j_call: TRBJ2-3
v_call: TRBV5-4
d_call: TRBD2
cdr3_nt: TGTGCCAGCAGCTTGGCCTCGATGGCGGGGGGGCCGGGAACAGATACGCAGTATTTT
cdr3_aa: CASSLASMAGGPGTDTQYF

clone_size: many
j_call: TRBJ2-5
v_call: TRBV5-1
d_call: .
cdr3_nt: TGCGCCAGCAGTCCGGTGGTGGGAGAGAAGCGGGAGACCCAGTACTTC
cdr3_aa: CASSPVVGEKRETQYF

clone_size: many
j_call: TRBJ2-7
v_call: TRBV29-1
d_call: .
cdr3_nt: TGCAGCGTTGAAGACGGACCCTACGAGCAGTACTTC
cdr3_aa: CSVEDGPYEQYF

clone_size: many
j_call: TRBJ1-6
v_call: TRBV7-2
d_call: .
cdr3_nt: TGTGCCAGCAGCTTCACAGGTCTCGGGGATTCACCCCTCCACTTT
cdr3_aa: CASSFTGLGDSPLHF

clone_size: many
j_call: TRBJ2-6
v_call: TRBV5-1
d_call: .
cdr3_nt: TGCGCCAGCAGCTTAGGTGGGGCGTCCGGGGCCAACGTCCTGACTTTC
cdr3_aa: CASSLGGASGANVLTF

clone_size: many
j_call: TRBJ2-2
v_call: TRBV5-1
d_call: TRBD1
cdr3_nt: TGCGCCAGCAGCTTCGGAGACAGGGATACCGGGGAGCTGTTTTTT
cdr3_aa: CASSFGDRDTGELFF

clone_size: few
j_call: TRBJ1-4
v_call: TRBV6-5
d_call: .
cdr3_nt: TGTGCCAGCAGTTCTGGGGTGGGAACTAATGAAAAACTGTTTTTT
cdr3_aa: CASSSGVGTNEKLFF

clone_size: .
j_call: TRBJ2-3
v_call: TRBV18
d_call: TRBD2
cdr3_nt: TGTGCCAGCTCACCATCCCGCGGGGGGGCACCGGATACGCAGTATTTT
cdr3_aa: CASSPSRGGAPDTQYF

clone_size: many
j_call: TRBJ2-1
v_call: TRBV5-1
d_call: TRBD2
cdr3_nt: TGCGCCAGCAGCTTAGGGACTAGCGGATACTACAATGAGCAGTTCTTC
cdr3_aa: CASSLGTSGYYNEQFF

clone_size: many
j_call: TRBJ2-7
v_call: TRBV27
d_call: .
cdr3_nt: TGTGCCAGCAGTTTTCACAGGTCCCCCTACGAGCAGTACTTC
cdr3_aa: CASSFHRSPYEQYF

clone_size: many
j_call: TRBJ2-7
v_call: TRBV4-3
d_call: .
cdr3_nt: TGCGCCAGCAGCCAAGATCCGTCCGCTTTCTACGAGCAGTACTTC
cdr3_aa: CASSQDPSAFYEQYF

clone_size: many
j_call: TRBJ2-3
v_call: TRBV15
d_call: .
cdr3_nt: TGTGCCACCAGCGGATCTGGGGGGACCCTCCGGACAGATACGCAGTATTTT
cdr3_aa: CATSGSGGTLRTDTQYF

clone_size: many
j_call: TRBJ1-2
v_call: TRBV5-1
d_call: .
cdr3_nt: TGCGCCAGCAGCTTGGAACAGGGAACCTATGGCTACACCTTC
cdr3_aa: CASSLEQGTYGYTF

clone_size: many
j_call: TRBJ2-3
v_call: TRBV7-8
d_call: .
cdr3_nt: TGTGCCAGCAGCTTTAACAGTGCTAGCACAGATACGCAGTATTTT
cdr3_aa: CASSFNSASTDTQYF

clone_size: .
j_call: TRBJ2-2
v_call: TRBV27
d_call: .
cdr3_nt: TGTGCCAGCAGTTTACTTTGGATAGTAGTGAGGACCGGGGAGCTGTTTTTT
cdr3_aa: CASSLLWIVVRTGELFF

clone_size: many
j_call: TRBJ2-7
v_call: TRBV4-2
d_call: .
cdr3_nt: TGTGCCAGCAGCCAAGATCAAAGCGGACAAAACTACGAGCAGTACTTC
cdr3_aa: CASSQDQSGQNYEQYF

clone_size: many
j_call: TRBJ1-1
v_call: TRBV12-3/TRBV12-4
d_call: .
cdr3_nt: TGTGCCAGCAGTGTGATACGGAACACTGAAGCTTTCTTT
cdr3_aa: CASSVIRNTEAFF

clone_size: many
j_call: TRBJ1-1
v_call: TRBV6-4
d_call: .
cdr3_nt: TGTGCCAGCAGTGACCGCAGGGAAGCTTTCTTT
cdr3_aa: CASSDRREAFF

clone_size: .
j_call: TRBJ2-7
v_call: TRBV7-6
d_call: .
cdr3_nt: TGTGCCAGCAGCTTAGCGCGGGCAGGCCAACTACGGGGCTACGAGCAGTACTTC
cdr3_aa: CASSLARAGQLRGYEQYF

clone_size: many
j_call: TRBJ1-5
v_call: TRBV18
d_call: .
cdr3_nt: TGTGCCAGCTCACCAGCCGGGCCCGGGACATCCCAGCCCCAGCATTTT
cdr3_aa: CASSPAGPGTSQPQHF

clone_size: many
j_call: TRBJ1-5
v_call: TRBV6-4
d_call: TRBD1
cdr3_nt: TGTGCCAGCAGTGAAAGACAGGGCCGTCAGCCCCAGCATTTT
cdr3_aa: CASSERQGRQPQHF

clone_size: many
j_call: TRBJ1-1
v_call: TRBV5-1
d_call: .
cdr3_nt: TGCGCCAGCAGCACTGTTGCGGGAATGAACACTGAAGCTTTCTTT
cdr3_aa: CASSTVAGMNTEAFF

clone_size: many
j_call: TRBJ2-2
v_call: TRBV25-1
d_call: .
cdr3_nt: TGTGCCAGCAGGGTCGCCGGGGAGCTGTTTTTT
cdr3_aa: CASRVAGELFF

clone_size: many
j_call: TRBJ2-3
v_call: TRBV5-1
d_call: .
cdr3_nt: TGCGCCAGCAGCCCAACCTTTGAGGGCACAGATACGCAGTATTTT
cdr3_aa: CASSPTFEGTDTQYF

clone_size: few
j_call: TRBJ2-6
v_call: TRBV7-6
d_call: .
cdr3_nt: TGTGCCAGCAGCCCCGAGGGAGGGGCCAACGTCCTGACTTTC
cdr3_aa: CASSPEGGANVLTF

clone_size: many
j_call: TRBJ1-4
v_call: TRBV28
d_call: .
cdr3_nt: TGTGCCAGCTGGGGACCGCCGAAGGAACTGTTTTTT
cdr3_aa: CASWGPPKELFF

clone_size: many
j_call: TRBJ1-1
v_call: TRBV5-1
d_call: .
cdr3_nt: TGCGCCAGCAGCTTGGAGGGGGGTATGAACACTGAAGCTTTCTTT
cdr3_aa: CASSLEGGMNTEAFF

clone_size: many
j_call: TRBJ2-7
v_call: TRBV6-2/TRBV6-3
d_call: .
cdr3_nt: TGTGCCAGCAGTTACCGGGATTTGACCTACGAGCAGTACTTC
cdr3_aa: CASSYRDLTYEQYF

clone_size: many
j_call: TRBJ2-3
v_call: TRBV12-3/TRBV12-4
d_call: TRBD2
cdr3_nt: TGTGCCAGCAGTCCGGGCGGGGGAAAGAATTTT
cdr3_aa: CASSPGGGKNF

clone_size: many
j_call: TRBJ1-2
v_call: TRBV25-1
d_call: TRBD1
cdr3_nt: TGTGCCACCCTCGGCCTCAGGGAAGGGGGCGGCTACACCTTC
cdr3_aa: CATLGLREGGGYTF

clone_size: many
j_call: TRBJ1-3
v_call: TRBV7-3
d_call: TRBD1
cdr3_nt: TGTGCCAGCAGCTTAGACAGGGAGAGCACCATATATTTT
cdr3_aa: CASSLDRESTIYF

clone_size: many
j_call: TRBJ1-1
v_call: TRBV7-2
d_call: TRBD1
cdr3_nt: TGTGCCAGCAGCAGATGGGCACAGGGGGCCTCCTACACTGAAGCTTTCTTT
cdr3_aa: CASSRWAQGASYTEAFF

clone_size: many
j_call: TRBJ2-5
v_call: TRBV20-1
d_call: .
cdr3_nt: TGCAGTGCTAGAGATACGGGGACCCAGTACTTC
cdr3_aa: CSARDTGTQYF

clone_size: many
j_call: TRBJ2-5
v_call: TRBV25-1
d_call: .
cdr3_nt: TGTGCCAGCAGTGAATACCATGAAGAGACCCAGTACTTC
cdr3_aa: CASSEYHEETQYF

clone_size: .
j_call: TRBJ2-6
v_call: TRBV30
d_call: .
cdr3_nt: TGTGCCTGCTGCCCCCGGGAGCTGCCCTCTGGGGCCAACGTCCTGACTTTC
cdr3_aa: CACCPRELPSGANVLTF

clone_size: many
j_call: TRBJ2-2
v_call: TRBV3-1
d_call: TRBD2
cdr3_nt: TGTGCCAGCAGCCAAGAGAACCTAGCGGGGATCACCGGGGAGCTGTTTTTT
cdr3_aa: CASSQENLAGITGELFF

clone_size: many
j_call: TRBJ1-6
v_call: TRBV9
d_call: TRBD1
cdr3_nt: TGTGCCAGCAGCGTAGAGGCAGGGGGGAGACCCCTCCACTTT
cdr3_aa: CASSVEAGGRPLHF

clone_size: many
j_call: TRBJ2-3
v_call: TRBV7-3
d_call: .
cdr3_nt: TGTGCCAGCAGCTTAAAGGCGGCCAACCCGGATACGCAGTATTTT
cdr3_aa: CASSLKAANPDTQYF

clone_size: many
j_call: TRBJ2-1
v_call: TRBV5-5
d_call: TRBD1
cdr3_nt: TGTGCCAGCAGCTTGGTAGTTTGGGACAGATTAATGAATGAGCAGTTCTTC
cdr3_aa: CASSLVVWDRLMNEQFF

clone_size: many
j_call: TRBJ2-3
v_call: TRBV12-3/TRBV12-4
d_call: TRBD2
cdr3_nt: TGTGCCAGCAGTTTCTCTAGCGGGGGGGCATCGAAGAAGACAGATACGCAGTATTTT
cdr3_aa: CASSFSSGGASKKTDTQYF

clone_size: few
j_call: TRBJ2-2
v_call: TRBV5-4
d_call: .
cdr3_nt: TGTGCCAGCAGCTTGGGGTCCACCGGGGAGCTGTTTTTT
cdr3_aa: CASSLGSTGELFF

clone_size: many
j_call: TRBJ2-3
v_call: TRBV4-3
d_call: TRBD1
cdr3_nt: TGCGCCAGCAGCCCTCTGACGGGACAGCACACAGATACGCAGTATTTT
cdr3_aa: CASSPLTGQHTDTQYF

clone_size: many
j_call: TRBJ2-1
v_call: TRBV11-2
d_call: TRBD2
cdr3_nt: TGTGCCAGCAGCTTAGACAGTCGGACTAGCGGCGGTGAGCAGTTCTTC
cdr3_aa: CASSLDSRTSGGEQFF

clone_size: many
j_call: TRBJ2-1
v_call: TRBV12-3/TRBV12-4
d_call: .
cdr3_nt: TGTGCCAGCTCTTTAGGCACAGGGAGTACCTACAATGAGCAGTTCTTC
cdr3_aa: CASSLGTGSTYNEQFF

clone_size: .
j_call: TRBJ2-1
v_call: TRBV20-1
d_call: TRBD2
cdr3_nt: TGCAGTGCTAGAGGGGGGGGACTAGCGGGAGTGGGGAGGAATGAGCAGTTCTTC
cdr3_aa: CSARGGGLAGVGRNEQFF

clone_size: .
j_call: TRBJ2-1
v_call: TRBV7-2
d_call: TRBD1
cdr3_nt: TGTGCCAGCAGCTCAGGGGGACAGTCTTACAATGAGCAGTTCTTC
cdr3_aa: CASSSGGQSYNEQFF

clone_size: many
j_call: TRBJ2-4
v_call: TRBV25-1
d_call: TRBD1
cdr3_nt: TGTGCCAGCAGTGAAGGGGGCAGGGGGCTAGCCAAAAACATTCAGTACTTC
cdr3_aa: CASSEGGRGLAKNIQYF

clone_size: many
j_call: TRBJ2-2
v_call: TRBV9
d_call: .
cdr3_nt: TGTGCCAGCAGCGCTTCCGAAGGGGGGGCGAACACCGGGGAGCTGTTTTTT
cdr3_aa: CASSASEGGANTGELFF

clone_size: .
j_call: TRBJ1-5
v_call: TRBV6-2/TRBV6-3
d_call: .
cdr3_nt: TGTGCCAGCAGAGCCGGGCAGGAGCCCCAGCATTTT
cdr3_aa: CASRAGQEPQHF

clone_size: many
j_call: TRBJ2-7
v_call: TRBV24-1
d_call: .
cdr3_nt: TGTGCCACCAGTGACACGAACGGGGTTGAGCAGTACTTC
cdr3_aa: CATSDTNGVEQYF

clone_size: many
j_call: TRBJ1-1
v_call: TRBV12-3/TRBV12-4
d_call: TRBD1
cdr3_nt: TGTGCCAGCAGTTTTTGGACAGGATCTTATGAAGCTTTCTTT
cdr3_aa: CASSFWTGSYEAFF

clone_size: many
j_call: TRBJ1-5
v_call: TRBV6-2/TRBV6-3
d_call: .
cdr3_nt: TGTGCCAGCAAACGGACTAGCAATCAGCCCCAGCATTTT
cdr3_aa: CASKRTSNQPQHF

clone_size: many
j_call: TRBJ1-2
v_call: TRBV29-1
d_call: TRBD1
cdr3_nt: TGCAGCGCAGACCTGACAGGGGGCTATGGCTACACCTTC
cdr3_aa: CSADLTGGYGYTF